This passage covers 30 T cell receptor beta chains from one sample sequenced in a study of human T cells and chemical hapten exposure. TCRdb analysed the RACE reads with MiXCR anew, one entry per CDR3 protein. The sample has under 130,000 distinct CDR3 sequences; about 10% are singletons. The sample's time point: patch test 1, 2 weeks after DPC sensitization. This sample's treatment: therapeutic diphenylcyclopropenone sensitization with weekly scalp DPC. Source: whole blood, taken in connection with sensitization to the hapten diphenylcyclopropenone (DPC). The source of these receptors is a woman aged 40-49 years with alopecia areata. Some clones in this sample may be carry-over from other donors' samples.

This chain links TRBV7-2 with TRBJ2-3, with D possibly TRBD1 on 6 matching bases. Trimming took 5 bases from V and 6 from J, leaving 12 bases between them. From germline, CDR1 is SGHTA and CDR2 FQGNSA. CDR3 length: 13 amino acids. This CDR3 is CASSGQGQDTQYF. CDR3 coding DNA: TGTGCCAGCAGCGGGCAGGGGCAGGATACGCAGTATTTT. Based on the CDR3 plus reference TRBV7-2 and TRBJ2-3, the full variable domain is GAGVSQSPSNKVTEKGKDVELRCDPISGHTALYWYRQSLGQGLEFLIYFQGNSAPDKSGLPSDRFSAERTGGSVSTLTIQRTQQEDSAVYLCASSGQGQDTQYFGPGTRLTVL.

In regard to this clonotype: Since the CDR3 does not end with the conserved phenylalanine or tryptophan, this likely comes from a read error. V gene TRBV20-1 combines with J gene TRBJ2-7; 11 bases align to TRBD1. Germline V gene sequence: CDR1 DFQATT, CDR2 SNEGSKA (reference sequence). The CDR3 contains 12 residues. After removal of 5 bases from V and 6 bases from J, the junction contained 3 bases not matched to a gene. Here the CDR3 reads CSAGTGGGEQYS. As DNA, the CDR3 is TGCAGTGCTGGGACAGGGGGAGGCGAGCAGTACTCC.

This sequence joins TRBV7-2 and TRBJ2-1; TRBD2 might be the D (5 bases). CDR3 size: 15 residues. Trimming left V 3 bases short and J 4 bases short, with 13 bases between. From germline, CDR1 is SGHTA and CDR2 FQGNSA. Here the CDR3 reads CASSFGDLRYNEQFF. CDR3 DNA sequence: TGTGCCAGCAGCTTCGGGGATCTCCGGTACAATGAGCAGTTCTTC.

This clonotype was seen many times. This chain uses TRBV29-1 with TRBJ1-5; D possibly corresponds to TRBD1 (5 bases). The CDR3 is 13 residues long. With 1 base removed from V and 3 bases from J, the gap between germline ends came to 7 bases. Germline CDR1 is SQVTM and CDR2 is ANQGSEA. CDR3 amino acids: CSVEGRDNQPQHF. The CDR3 region has the DNA TGCAGCGTTGAAGGCAGGGACAATCAGCCCCAGCATTTT.

Details on this clonotype: This sequence may be a read error, since a much larger clone differs from it by one base. This chain uses TRBV19 with TRBJ1-1; D remains unclear. The CDR3 extends over 13 amino acids. Trimming took off 3 bases at V and 8 bases at J, with 13 bases between the two ends. Germline V gene sequence: CDR1 LNHDA, CDR2 SQIVND (reference sequence). Here the CDR3 reads CASSMTAASEAFF. Here the CDR3 DNA reads TGTGCCAGTAGTATGACGGCCGCTTCGGAAGCTTTCTTT.

The sample holds a few counts of this clonotype. The gene calls are TRBV2 and TRBJ2-7, with D tentatively TRBD1 (6 bases). From germline, CDR1 is SNHLY and CDR2 FYNNEI. CDR3 length: 16 residues. V was trimmed by 7 bases and J by 3 bases, leaving 22 bases between them. This CDR3 reads CASIPSPGTRNYEQYF. The CDR3 DNA is TGTGCCAGCATTCCCAGTCCCGGGACACGGAACTACGAGCAGTACTTC. Based on the CDR3 plus reference TRBV2 and TRBJ2-7, the full variable domain is EPEVTQTPSHQVTQMGQEVILRCVPISNHLYFYWYRQILGQKVEFLVSFYNNEISEKSEIFDDQFSVERPDGSNFTLKIRSTKLEDSAMYFCASIPSPGTRNYEQYFGPGTRLTVT.

The chain carries TRBV9 and TRBJ2-5; weak D call: TRBD1 (5 bases). V lost 4 bases to trimming and J lost 5 bases, with 15 bases between them. The CDR3 contains 14 residues. From germline, CDR1 is SGDLS and CDR2 YYNGEE. CDR3 residues: CASSWGGAGETQYF. The CDR3 nucleotides are TGTGCCAGCAGCTGGGGTGGAGCAGGGGAGACCCAGTACTTC.

This clonotype was observed many times. This chain uses TRBV18 with TRBJ2-3, with D tentatively TRBD1 or TRBD2 (5 bases each). Deletions cut 2 bases from V and 0 bases from J, with 9 bases between. This CDR3 is 15 amino acids long. The germline V gene encodes CDR1 KGHSH and CDR2 LQKENI. The CDR3 DNA reads TGTGCCAGCTCACCAGTCGGGACGAGCACAGATACGCAGTATTTT. Translation: CASSPVGTSTDTQYF.

This clonotype was detected a few times. The rearrangement joins TRBV4-1 to TRBJ2-1, with a weak D call TRBD2 (6 bases). Trimming took 1 base from V and 7 from J, leaving 11 bases between them. This CDR3 contains 14 residues. The germline V gene encodes CDR1 MGHRA and CDR2 YSYEKL. For the CDR3, the DNA is TGCGCCAGCAGCCAAGCGGGGGATGGGAATGAGCAGTTCTTC. It specifies CASSQAGDGNEQFF.

This sequence joins TRBV14 and TRBJ2-3; 8 bases are shared with TRBD1. V lost 3 bases, J lost 1 base, and 6 bases stayed unmatched. The length of the CDR3 is 16 residues. The V gene's germline CDR1 is SGHDN and CDR2 FVKESK. CDR3 nucleotide sequence: TGTGCCAGCAGCCACCTCCAGGGGGCTGGCACAGATACGCAGTATTTT. This sequence encodes CASSHLQGAGTDTQYF.

V gene TRBV13 combines with J gene TRBJ2-1; TRBD2 matches at 7 bases. The CDR3 is 12 amino acids. Germline V gives CDR1 PRHDT, CDR2 FYEKMQ (reference sequence). V lost 5 bases to trimming and J lost 10 bases; unmatched junction nucleotides: 5. The CDR3 is CASSHASGEQFF. The CDR3 DNA reads TGTGCCAGCAGCCATGCTAGCGGAGAGCAGTTCTTC.

Many counts were recorded for this clonotype. The J gene is TRBJ2-3, the V gene TRBV20-1; unclear D gene. CDR3 size: 14 residues. V was cut by 6 bases and J by 2 bases, with 15 bases left in between. From germline, CDR1 is DFQATT and CDR2 SNEGSKA (reference sequence). The CDR3 sequence is CSAASGRSTDTQYF. Here the CDR3 DNA reads TGCAGTGCAGCGAGTGGCAGATCCACAGATACGCAGTATTTT.

This chain links TRBV4-3 with TRBJ2-3; a weak D match, TRBD1 (5 bases). With 1 base removed from V and 3 bases from J, the gap between germline ends came to 11 bases. This CDR3 spans 15 amino acids. Germline lookup yields CDR1 LGHNA and CDR2 YSLEER. The CDR3 here is CASSQAPQETDTQYF. In DNA, the CDR3 is TGCGCCAGCAGCCAAGCCCCACAGGAAACAGATACGCAGTATTTT.

This rearrangement joins TRBV7-6 to TRBJ1-5, with 9 bases aligning to TRBD1. Looked up from germline, CDR1 is SGHVS and CDR2 is FNYEAQ. V was pared by 0 bases and J by 5 bases, with 8 bases of the junction left unmatched. This CDR3 is built from 17 residues. The CDR3 region is CASSLAWGQGPDQPQHF. The CDR3, as DNA: TGTGCCAGCAGCTTAGCGTGGGGACAGGGTCCCGATCAGCCCCAGCATTTT.

This clonotype occurred many times. The V call is TRBV20-1, the J call TRBJ1-4; D remains unclear. The CDR3 contains 14 residues. Germline values: CDR1 DFQATT, CDR2 SNEGSKA (reference sequence). V was clipped by 3 bases and J by 1 base, with 9 bases between them. The CDR3, as DNA: TGCAGTGCTAGCCTTTTCGGAACTAATGAAAAACTGTTTTTT. Protein product: CSASLFGTNEKLFF.

The chain employs TRBV25-1 and TRBJ2-2; 9 bases are shared with TRBD1. The V gene end was trimmed by 6 bases and the J gene end by 6 bases; junction bases not matched to a gene: 5. Germline CDR1 reads MGHDK; CDR2 reads SYGVNS. This CDR3 spans 14 amino acids. Here the CDR3 DNA reads TGTGCCAGCAGAGGGGACAGGGCTGCCGGGGAGCTGTTTTTT. This gives the protein CASRGDRAAGELFF.

This clonotype was recorded many times. The chain employs TRBV6-4 and TRBJ2-3; D not resolved. Germline V lookup: CDR1 MRHNA, CDR2 SNTAGT. This CDR3 is 14 amino acids long. V gave up 3 bases and J gave up 4 bases, with 11 bases separating them. CDR3 DNA: TGTGCCAGCAGTGAATCTGCAGAGGCAGATACGCAGTATTTT. Protein product: CASSESAEADTQYF.

The J gene is TRBJ2-2, the V gene TRBV12-3 or TRBV12-4, with a tentative D call TRBD2 (7 bases). V lost 4 bases, J lost 2 bases, and 11 bases lay in between. There are 15 residues in the CDR3. The CDR3 bases are TGTGCCAGCAGTTCGAGGGGGGGCAACACCGGGGAGCTGTTTTTT. Its translation is CASSSRGGNTGELFF.

The table lists this clonotype with many counts. The genes are TRBV6-5 and TRBJ2-7; 9 positions match TRBD1. V lost 6 bases, J lost 0 bases, and 6 bases stayed unmatched. Germline V gene sequence: CDR1 MNHEY, CDR2 SVGAGI. The CDR3 covers 15 residues. CDR3 nucleotides: TGTGCCAGCAGCCAGACAGGGGGACCCTCCTACGAGCAGTACTTC. It encodes CASSQTGGPSYEQYF.

The chain has TRBV14 and TRBJ1-6; D remains unclear. Trimming stripped 2 bases from V and 6 bases from J, with 5 bases between. The CDR3 covers 13 residues. CDR1 and CDR2 (germline): SGHDN, FVKESK. CDR3 protein: CASSQQSNSPLHF. DNA of the CDR3: TGTGCCAGCAGCCAACAATCTAATTCACCCCTCCACTTT.

The chain uses TRBV5-1 and TRBJ2-7; a weak D match, TRBD2 (7 bases). This CDR3 is built from 15 residues. The V gene lost 6 bases and the J gene lost 3 bases, with 19 bases spanning the gap. The germline CDR1 and CDR2 sequences are SGHRS and YFSETQ. The CDR3 coding sequence is TGCGCCAGCACCCCCGATGGGGGGGGCCTCTACGAGCAGTACTTC. It encodes CASTPDGGGLYEQYF.

This clonotype was detected many times. The rearrangement joins TRBV6-6 to TRBJ1-2; 9 nucleotides align to TRBD1. This CDR3 comprises 16 residues. From germline, CDR1 is MNHNY and CDR2 SVGAGI (reference sequence). J gave up 4 bases and V 4 bases, and 10 bases lay outside the gene matches. CDR3 in amino acids: CASSFPPGQGLYGYTF. In DNA, the CDR3 is TGTGCCAGCAGTTTCCCGCCGGGACAGGGACTCTATGGCTACACCTTC.

V usage is TRBV12-3 or TRBV12-4 and J usage is TRBJ2-7; TRBD2 agrees at 8 bases. The CDR3 covers 15 residues. V dropped 6 bases and J dropped 2; count of bases not matched to a gene: 9. DNA of the CDR3: TGTGCCAGCAGGGTAGGGACTAGTTTTCCCTACGAGCAGTACTTC. Its translation: CASRVGTSFPYEQYF.

V usage is TRBV4-3 and J usage is TRBJ2-3, with 7 nucleotides matching TRBD2. The CDR3 length is 15 residues. J lost 0 bases, V lost 5 bases, and 5 bases had no gene match. The V gene's germline CDR1 is LGHNA and CDR2 YSLEER. CDR3 in amino acids: CASSSTSRSTDTQYF. The CDR3 nucleotides are TGCGCCAGCAGCTCGACTAGCCGAAGCACAGATACGCAGTATTTT.

This clonotype was counted at least ten times. The J gene is TRBJ1-1, the V gene TRBV11-2; 8 bases fit TRBD1. This CDR3 spans 17 amino acids. From germline, CDR1 is SGHAT and CDR2 FQNNGV. V dropped 3 bases and J dropped 0; count of bases not matched to a gene: 9. CDR3 nucleotides: TGTGCCAGCAGCTTGGCAGGGGGCATGAGCATGAACACTGAAGCTTTCTTT. It encodes CASSLAGGMSMNTEAFF.

A few counts support this clonotype. The chain has TRBV6-5 and TRBJ1-3, with D hard to call. Trimming shortened V by 2 bases and J by 4 bases, and 9 bases separated the two germline ends. The CDR3 length is 14 residues. CDR1 and CDR2 (germline): MNHEY, SVGAGI. The CDR3 sequence is CASSYQTGGNTIYF. The DNA of the CDR3 is TGTGCCAGCAGTTACCAGACCGGAGGAAACACCATATATTTT.

This clonotype is categorized as medium-sized. The chain has TRBV29-1 and TRBJ1-1, with D uncertain. The CDR3 runs 11 residues. In germline, CDR1 is SQVTM, CDR2 ANQGSEA. V gave up 5 bases and J gave up 5 bases, with 9 bases separating them. The CDR3 DNA reads as TGCAGCGTTCCGGGAAGGACTGAAGCTTTCTTT. This sequence encodes CSVPGRTEAFF.

In this sample, this clonotype turned up many times. The genes are TRBV12-3 or TRBV12-4 and TRBJ2-7, with D unclear. V was trimmed by 3 bases and J by 4 bases, leaving 16 bases between them. There are 15 residues in the CDR3. For the CDR3, the DNA is TGTGCCAGCAGTTTTTTTCCGTTGGGGTCATACGAGCAGTACTTC. This translates into CASSFFPLGSYEQYF.

The table lists this clonotype with a few counts. The genes are TRBV23-1 and TRBJ2-2; the D gene is possibly TRBD1 (5 bases). TRBV23-1 is an open reading frame whose function is uncertain. The CDR3 contains 16 residues. V was shortened by 8 bases and J by 3 bases, with 19 bases between the two germline ends. The CDR3 DNA is TGCGCCAGCCCCAGGGCACTCGAGACGGACACCGGGGAGCTGTTTTTT. Its protein is CASPRALETDTGELFF.

There are many counts of this clonotype. This chain connects TRBV11-2 to TRBJ2-1; TRBD2 matches 15 bases. The ends lost 5 bases at V and 0 bases at J; junction bases unmatched: 8. This CDR3 comprises 19 residues. Germline V gives CDR1 SGHAT, CDR2 FQNNGV. This CDR3 is CASSPRTSGRAGSYNEQFF. As DNA, the CDR3 is TGTGCCAGCAGCCCAAGGACTAGCGGGAGGGCCGGCTCCTACAATGAGCAGTTCTTC. Supplemented by reference TRBV11-2 and TRBJ2-1, the full variable domain reads EAGVAQSPRYKIIEKRQSVAFWCNPISGHATLYWYQQILGQGPKLLIQFQNNGVVDDSQLPKDRFSAERLKGVDSTLKIQPAKLEDSAVYLCASSPRTSGRAGSYNEQFFGPGTRLTVL.